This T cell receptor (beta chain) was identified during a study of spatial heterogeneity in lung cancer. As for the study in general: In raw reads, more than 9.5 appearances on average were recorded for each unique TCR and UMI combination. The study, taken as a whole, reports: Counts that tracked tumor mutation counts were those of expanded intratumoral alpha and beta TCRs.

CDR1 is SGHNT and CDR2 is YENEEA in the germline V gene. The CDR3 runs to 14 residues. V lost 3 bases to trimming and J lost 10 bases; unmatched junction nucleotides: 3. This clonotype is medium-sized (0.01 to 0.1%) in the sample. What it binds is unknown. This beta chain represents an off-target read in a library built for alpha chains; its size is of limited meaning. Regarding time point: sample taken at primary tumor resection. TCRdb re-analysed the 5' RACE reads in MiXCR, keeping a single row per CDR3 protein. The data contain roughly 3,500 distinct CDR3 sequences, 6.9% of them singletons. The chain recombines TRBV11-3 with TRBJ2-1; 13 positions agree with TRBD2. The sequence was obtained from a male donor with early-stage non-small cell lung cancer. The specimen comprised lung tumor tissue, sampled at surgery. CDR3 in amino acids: CASSFGTSGVEQFF. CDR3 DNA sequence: TGTGCCAGCAGCTTTGGGACTAGCGGGGTAGAGCAGTTCTTC.